The 18 T cell receptor beta chains given below trace back to one sample, sequenced in a study of response to subunit inactivated influenza vaccine. One entry per CDR3 protein, called by TCRdb with MiXCR from the RT-PCR reads. The data contain roughly 500,000 distinct CDR3 sequences, less than 25% of them singletons. These sequences were also reported in another study, on T cells expressing NK-cell markers. That study adds: For TCR beta, cDNA was produced by 5'RACE template switching with UMIs.

Sequencing used CD4+ T cells sorted from PBMCs, obtained 11 to 12 days after vaccination. These receptors were obtained from a man in his fifties or sixties who received an inactivated influenza vaccine.

CDR3 in DNA: TGTGCCAGCAGCGTAGGGGGGGCGCACCAAGAGACCCAGTACTTC. Protein: CASSVGGAHQETQYF. The J gene is TRBJ2-5, the V gene TRBV9; D possibly matches TRBD1 or TRBD2 (6 bases each). The V gene lost 0 bases and the J gene lost 0 bases, with 9 bases spanning the gap. Germline values: CDR1 SGDLS, CDR2 YYNGEE. The CDR3 covers 15 residues.

The chain carries TRBV6-2 or TRBV6-3 and TRBJ2-1, with 12 nucleotides matching TRBD2. CDR1 MNHEY and CDR2 SVGEGT come from the germline V gene. Trimming removed 6 bases from V and 6 bases from J; junction bases left unmatched: 6. CDR3 length equals 15 residues. As DNA, the CDR3 is TGTGCCAGCAGCCGACTAGCGGGGGTCGGCAATGAGCAGTTCTTC. Its protein product is CASSRLAGVGNEQFF.

This clonotype was counted a few times. This chain links TRBV7-9 with TRBJ2-1; D is unclear. The V gene's germline CDR1 is SEHNR and CDR2 FQNEAQ (reference sequence). CDR3 length: 13 amino acids. With 5 bases removed from V and 5 bases from J, the gap between germline ends came to 10 bases. The CDR3, as DNA: TGTGCCAGCAGCAACCGGCCCGACAATGAGCAGTTCTTC. It encodes CASSNRPDNEQFF.

This clonotype has only a few counts. J is TRBJ2-1 and V is TRBV24-1, with TRBD2 identical over 8 bases. The CDR3 covers 13 residues. The V segment lost 8 bases and the J segment 3 bases; nucleotides outside the gene matches: 2. CDR1 and CDR2 from the germline V gene are KGHDR and SFDVKD. CDR3 DNA sequence: TGTGCCACCACGGGGGGGGACTACAATGAGCAGTTCTTC. Translating gives CATTGGDYNEQFF.

This clonotype was seen ten or more times. The J gene is TRBJ2-7, the V gene TRBV7-6, with a possible D match to TRBD2 (5 bases). The CDR3 loop spans 13 amino acids. CDR1 is SGHVS, CDR2 FNYEAQ, per germline. Trimming left V 2 bases short and J 3 bases short, with 8 bases between. The CDR3 sequence: CASSLLGSYEQYF. The CDR3 bases are TGTGCCAGCAGCTTACTGGGGAGCTACGAGCAGTACTTC.

This clonotype was observed a handful of times. The chain joins TRBV12-3 or TRBV12-4 to TRBJ2-7, with D perhaps matching TRBD1 (6 bases). Trimming removed 5 bases at V and 3 bases at J, with 14 bases between. CDR3 size: 14 residues. The CDR3 DNA reads as TGTGCCAGCAGTCGCGCCGACAGGATCTACGAGCAGTACTTC. This encodes CASSRADRIYEQYF.

This clonotype was seen repeatedly, ten times or more. The J gene is TRBJ2-7, the V gene TRBV12-3 or TRBV12-4, with no clear D. The CDR3 length is 13 residues. Trimming left V 1 base short and J 6 bases short, with 10 bases between. The CDR3 DNA is TGTGCCAGCAGTTTAGACCGCCGCCTCGAGCAGTACTTC. Its translation: CASSLDRRLEQYF.

This chain links TRBV10-3 with TRBJ2-7, with D perhaps TRBD2 (5 bases). Germline CDR1 is ENHRY and CDR2 is SYGVKD. V lost 3 bases to trimming and J lost 2 bases, with 8 bases between them. The CDR3 sequence is 13 residues long. DNA of the CDR3: TGTGCCATCAGTGACCGAGGGACCTACGAGCAGTACTTC. Translated, it gives CAISDRGTYEQYF.

This clonotype was detected only a few times. V usage is TRBV4-2 and J usage is TRBJ1-2, with D possibly TRBD1 on 5 matching bases. Trimming pared 0 bases from V and 4 bases from J, leaving 18 bases between. Germline CDR1 reads LGHNA; CDR2 reads YNFKEQ. The CDR3 loop spans 17 amino acids. CDR3: CASSQDSNPTGGYGYTF. The CDR3 DNA follows: TGTGCCAGCAGCCAAGATTCTAACCCCACCGGGGGCTATGGCTACACCTTC.

For this clonotype: One end of the junction does not line up with germline, which may come from a read error. This rearrangement joins TRBV4-2 to TRBJ2-6, with 7 bases aligning to TRBD2. The length of the CDR3 is 18 residues. From germline, CDR1 is LGHNA and CDR2 YNFKEQ. CDR3 nucleotide sequence: TGTGCCAGCAGCGAAGACGGGAGGCGTTACTCTGGGGCCAACGTCCTGACTTTC. Amino acid sequence: CASSEDGRRYSGANVLTF.

The table lists this clonotype with a few counts. The V call is TRBV12-3 or TRBV12-4, the J call TRBJ2-1; 12 bases align to TRBD2. The CDR3 consists of 15 residues. Unmatched junction bases numbered 8, after V lost 5 bases and J lost 9 bases. CDR3 sequence: CASSVTSGRVGEQFF. The CDR3 DNA reads as TGTGCCAGCAGTGTGACTAGCGGGAGAGTTGGTGAGCAGTTCTTC.

This clonotype was seen more than once but under ten times. J is TRBJ2-1 and V is TRBV4-2; 10 bases are a match to TRBD2. The junction had 9 bases not matched to a gene; V was cut back by 0 bases and J by 7 bases. Germline CDR1 and CDR2: LGHNA and YNFKEQ. The CDR3 runs 17 residues. CDR3 sequence: CASSQDTAGGPQNEQFF. CDR3 nucleotide sequence: TGTGCCAGCAGCCAAGATACAGCGGGAGGGCCGCAGAATGAGCAGTTCTTC.

The chain couples TRBV4-3 to TRBJ2-7, with D tentatively TRBD2 (5 bases). Germline V lookup: CDR1 LGHNA, CDR2 YSLEER. The CDR3 consists of 15 residues. With 0 bases removed from V and 2 bases from J, the gap between germline ends came to 11 bases. The chain's CDR3 is CASSQDHGDTYEQYF. The DNA of the CDR3 is TGCGCCAGCAGCCAAGATCACGGGGATACCTACGAGCAGTACTTC.

This clonotype has only a few counts. The V gene is TRBV7-3, the J gene TRBJ2-1; 7 bases are shared with TRBD1. This CDR3 has 13 amino acids. J was trimmed by 6 bases and V by 4 bases; bases with no gene match: 3. Germline V gene sequence: CDR1 SGHTA, CDR2 FQGTGA. The DNA for the CDR3 is TGTGCCAGCAGCTCGGGACAGTCCAATGAGCAGTTCTTC. This codes for CASSSGQSNEQFF.

This clonotype was recorded a few times. The V call is TRBV7-2, the J call TRBJ2-7; 11 nucleotides line up with TRBD2. The germline gives CDR1 SGHTA, CDR2 FQGNSA. This CDR3 region has 14 residues. The V gene end was trimmed by 5 bases and the J gene end by 6 bases; junction bases not matched to a gene: 6. The CDR3, as DNA: TGTGCCAGCAGCGTACTAGCGGGAGTGGCCGAGCAGTACTTC. This gives the protein CASSVLAGVAEQYF.

CDR3 in amino acids: CASSTTGTGDYGYTF. CDR3 nucleotides: TGTGCCAGCAGCACCACAGGGACAGGCGACTATGGCTACACCTTC. The gene calls are TRBV5-5 and TRBJ1-2; 8 bases map to TRBD1. Germline V lookup: CDR1 SGHKS, CDR2 YYEKEE (reference sequence). V was pared by 4 bases and J by 3 bases, with 8 bases of the junction left unmatched. CDR3 size: 15 residues.

There are a few counts of this clonotype. The chain employs TRBV28 and TRBJ2-2; D may be TRBD2 (6 bases). Between the trimmed V and J ends, which lost 5 bases and 4 bases, there was a span of 14 bases. The CDR3 is 15 amino acids. Germline CDR1 MDHEN, CDR2 SYDVKM. CDR3 nucleotide sequence: TGTGCCAGCAGTGGGGGGATCAGCCTCACCGGGGAGCTGTTTTTT. Residues: CASSGGISLTGELFF.

This clonotype has a count of ten or more. The V gene is TRBV7-3, the J gene TRBJ2-1; 11 nucleotides match TRBD1. V lost 4 bases and J lost 15; bases outside the gene matches: 14. The CDR3 extends over 15 amino acids. Germline values: CDR1 SGHTA, CDR2 FQGTGA. The CDR3 region is CASSSLGPGQGEMFF. The DNA for the CDR3 is TGTGCCAGCAGCTCCCTGGGCCCGGGACAGGGGGAAATGTTCTTC.